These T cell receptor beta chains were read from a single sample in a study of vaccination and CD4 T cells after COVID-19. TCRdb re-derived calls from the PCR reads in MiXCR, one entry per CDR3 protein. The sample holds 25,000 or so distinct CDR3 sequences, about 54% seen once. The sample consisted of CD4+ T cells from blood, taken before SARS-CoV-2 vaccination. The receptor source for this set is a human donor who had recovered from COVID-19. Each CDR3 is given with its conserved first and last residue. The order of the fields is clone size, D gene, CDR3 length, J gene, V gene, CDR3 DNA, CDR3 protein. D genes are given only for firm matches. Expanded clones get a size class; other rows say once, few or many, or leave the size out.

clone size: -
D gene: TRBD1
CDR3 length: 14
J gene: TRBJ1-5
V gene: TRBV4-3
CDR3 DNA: TGCGCCAGCAGCCAGACAGGGAACAATCAGCCCCAGCATTTT
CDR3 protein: CASSQTGNNQPQHF

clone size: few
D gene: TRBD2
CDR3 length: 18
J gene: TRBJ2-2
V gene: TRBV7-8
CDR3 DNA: TGTGCCAGCAGCTACGGACTAGCGGGATCGTCGCGCACCGGGGAGCTGTTTTTT
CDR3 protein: CASSYGLAGSSRTGELFF

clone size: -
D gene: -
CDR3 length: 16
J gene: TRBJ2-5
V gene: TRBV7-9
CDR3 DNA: TGTGCCAGCAGCTTAAGTCCAGGGGATTTCAAAGAGACCCAGTACTTC
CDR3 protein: CASSLSPGDFKETQYF

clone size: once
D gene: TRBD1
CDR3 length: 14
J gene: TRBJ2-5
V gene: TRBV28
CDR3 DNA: TGTGCCAGCACCCCTAGGGGGCGGAGGGAGACCCAGTACTTC
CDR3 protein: CASTPRGRRETQYF

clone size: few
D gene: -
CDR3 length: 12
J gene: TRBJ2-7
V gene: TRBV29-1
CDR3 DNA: TGCAGCGTTGGGAATAGATTTGGCGAGCAGTACTTC
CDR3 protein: CSVGNRFGEQYF

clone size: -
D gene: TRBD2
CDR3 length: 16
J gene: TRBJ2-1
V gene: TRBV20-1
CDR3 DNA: TGCAGTGCCATAGATATAGCGGGAGGGAGAGACAATGAGCAGTTCTTC
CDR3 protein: CSAIDIAGGRDNEQFF

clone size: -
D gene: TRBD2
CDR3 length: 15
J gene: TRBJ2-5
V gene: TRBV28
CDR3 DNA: TGTGCCAGCAGTTTAGCTAGCGGGAGCCAAGAGACCCAGTACTTC
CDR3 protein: CASSLASGSQETQYF

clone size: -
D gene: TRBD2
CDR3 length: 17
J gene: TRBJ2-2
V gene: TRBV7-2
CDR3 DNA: TGTGCCAGCAGCGCAGCACAGCGGGAGTTAGTCACCGGGGAGCTGCTTTTT
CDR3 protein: CASSAAQRELVTGELLF

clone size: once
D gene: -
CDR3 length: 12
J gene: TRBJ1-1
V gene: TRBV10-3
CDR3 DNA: TGTGCCATCGGCCGGGTGAACACTGAAGCTTTCTTT
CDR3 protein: CAIGRVNTEAFF

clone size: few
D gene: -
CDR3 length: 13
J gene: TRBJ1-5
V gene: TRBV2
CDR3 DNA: TGTGCCAGCAGTGCGGACAGCAATCAGCCCCAGCATTTT
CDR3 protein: CASSADSNQPQHF

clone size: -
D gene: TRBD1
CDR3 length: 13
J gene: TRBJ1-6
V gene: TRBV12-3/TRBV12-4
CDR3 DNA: TGTGCCAGCAGCCCACAGGACAGGTCACCCCTCCACTTT
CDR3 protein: CASSPQDRSPLHF

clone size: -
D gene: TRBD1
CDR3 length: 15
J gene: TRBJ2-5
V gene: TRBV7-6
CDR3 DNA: TGTGCCAGCAGCCGGATTACAGGGGGCGCGGAGACCCAGTACTTC
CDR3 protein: CASSRITGGAETQYF

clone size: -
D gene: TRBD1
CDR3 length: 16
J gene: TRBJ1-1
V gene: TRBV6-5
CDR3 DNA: TGTGCCAGCAGTTACTCCCAGGGGGGGTCGAACACTGAAGCTTTCTTT
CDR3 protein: CASSYSQGGSNTEAFF

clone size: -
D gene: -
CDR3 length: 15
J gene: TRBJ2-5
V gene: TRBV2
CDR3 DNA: TGTGCCAGCAGTGATATAGCGACAATCCAAGAGACCCAGTACTTC
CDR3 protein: CASSDIATIQETQYF

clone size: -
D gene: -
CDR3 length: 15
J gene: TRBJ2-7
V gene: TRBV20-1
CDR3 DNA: TGCAGTGCTAGAGCGGCGGGGCGGCGGCTTGGCGAGCAGTACTTC
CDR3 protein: CSARAAGRRLGEQYF

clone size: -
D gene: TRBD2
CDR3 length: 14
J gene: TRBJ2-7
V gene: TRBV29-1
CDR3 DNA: TGCAGCGTCGCCGGGACTAGCGGGAGTTACGAGCAGTACTTC
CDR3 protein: CSVAGTSGSYEQYF

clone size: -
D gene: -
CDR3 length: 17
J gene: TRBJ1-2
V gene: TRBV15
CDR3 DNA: TGTGCCACCAGCAGAGAGCCCGCGGCCATAGATAACTATGGCTACACCTTC
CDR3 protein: CATSREPAAIDNYGYTF

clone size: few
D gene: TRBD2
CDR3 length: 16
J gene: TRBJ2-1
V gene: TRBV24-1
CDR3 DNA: TGTGCCAGCGCTCCAGCGGGAGGGCCCTCCTACAATGAGCAGTTCTTC
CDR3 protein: CASAPAGGPSYNEQFF

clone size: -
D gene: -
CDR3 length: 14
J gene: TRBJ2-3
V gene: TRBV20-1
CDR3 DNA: TGCAGTGCCATGTGGCAACAAAGCACAGATACGCAGTATTTT
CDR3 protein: CSAMWQQSTDTQYF

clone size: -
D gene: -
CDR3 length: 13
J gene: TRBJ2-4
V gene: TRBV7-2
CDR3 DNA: TGTGCCAGCAGCACCCGCAGGGTGAACATTCAGTACTTC
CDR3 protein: CASSTRRVNIQYF

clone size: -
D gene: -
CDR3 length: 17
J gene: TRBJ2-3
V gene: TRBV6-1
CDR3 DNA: TGTGCCAGCATTACGACGGGGCCTCGCCGTGGGATAGATACGCAGTATTTT
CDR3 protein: CASITTGPRRGIDTQYF

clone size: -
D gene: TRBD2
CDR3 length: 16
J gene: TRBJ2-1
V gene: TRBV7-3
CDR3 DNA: TGTGCCAGCAGCTTAGGGGATAGCGGGCGGTACAATGAGCAGTTCTTC
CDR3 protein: CASSLGDSGRYNEQFF

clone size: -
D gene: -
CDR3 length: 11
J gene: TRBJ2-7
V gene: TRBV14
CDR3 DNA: TGTGCCAGCAGCAACCAGTACGAGCAGTACTTC
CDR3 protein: CASSNQYEQYF

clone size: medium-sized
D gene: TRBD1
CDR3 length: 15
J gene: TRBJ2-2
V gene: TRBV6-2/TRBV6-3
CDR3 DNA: TGTGCCAGCACCACAGGGGGCCGGAACACCGGGGAGCTGTTTTTT
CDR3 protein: CASTTGGRNTGELFF

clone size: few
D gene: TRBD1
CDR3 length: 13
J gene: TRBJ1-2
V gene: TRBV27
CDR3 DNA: TGTGCCAGCAAACCTACAGGGGTTGGTGGCTACACCTTC
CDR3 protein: CASKPTGVGGYTF

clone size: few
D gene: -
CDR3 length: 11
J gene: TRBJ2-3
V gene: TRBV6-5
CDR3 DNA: TGTGCCAGCAGTTACGACTCCACGCAGTATTTT
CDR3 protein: CASSYDSTQYF

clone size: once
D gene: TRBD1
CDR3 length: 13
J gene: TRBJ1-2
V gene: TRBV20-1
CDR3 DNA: TGCAGTGCCCCAGGGGGAGCAAACTATGGCTACACCTTC
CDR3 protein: CSAPGGANYGYTF

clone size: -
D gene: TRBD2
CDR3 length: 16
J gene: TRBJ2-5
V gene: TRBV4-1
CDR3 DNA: TGCGCCAGCAGCCAAGATCCGGGACTAGCCTCGGAGACCCAGTACTTC
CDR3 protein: CASSQDPGLASETQYF

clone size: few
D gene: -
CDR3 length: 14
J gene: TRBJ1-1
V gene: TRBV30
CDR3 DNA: TGTGCCTGGAGTGTAGGGAAATTGAACACTGAAGCTTTCTTT
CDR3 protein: CAWSVGKLNTEAFF

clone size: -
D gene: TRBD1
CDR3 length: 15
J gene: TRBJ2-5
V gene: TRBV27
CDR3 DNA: TGTGCCAGCCGAGGACAGGGACGAATACAAGAGACCCAGTACTTC
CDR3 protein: CASRGQGRIQETQYF

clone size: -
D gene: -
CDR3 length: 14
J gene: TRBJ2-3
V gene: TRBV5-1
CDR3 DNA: TGCGCCAGCACCCTCGGTGCCCCCACAGATACGCAGTATTTT
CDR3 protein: CASTLGAPTDTQYF

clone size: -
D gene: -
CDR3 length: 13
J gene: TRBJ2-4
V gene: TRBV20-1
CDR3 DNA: TGCAGTGCAAAGAGGTACAGCAAAAACATTCAGTACTTC
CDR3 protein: CSAKRYSKNIQYF

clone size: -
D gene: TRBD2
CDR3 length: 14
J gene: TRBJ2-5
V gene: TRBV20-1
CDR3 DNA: TGCAGTGCTCAACCGGGACTAGCGGAAGAGACCCAGTACTTC
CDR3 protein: CSAQPGLAEETQYF

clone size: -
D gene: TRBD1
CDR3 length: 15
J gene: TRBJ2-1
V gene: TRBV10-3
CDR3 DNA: TGTGCCATCAGGGCGGACAGGTTATTTTACAATGAGCAGTTCTTC
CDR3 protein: CAIRADRLFYNEQFF

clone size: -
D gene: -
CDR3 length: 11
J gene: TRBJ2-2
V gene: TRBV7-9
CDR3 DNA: TGTGCCAGCAGCCTGACACGCGGGCTGTTTTTT
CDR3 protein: CASSLTRGLFF

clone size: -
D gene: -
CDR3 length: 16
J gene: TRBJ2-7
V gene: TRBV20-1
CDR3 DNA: TGCAGTGCTAGAGATATGGACAGCTGGGCCTCCTACGAGCAGTACTTC
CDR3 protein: CSARDMDSWASYEQYF

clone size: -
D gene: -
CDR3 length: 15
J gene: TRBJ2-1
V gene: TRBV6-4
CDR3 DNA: TGTGCCAGCAGTAGAGAGTCGAGATCTTACAATGAGCAGTTCTTC
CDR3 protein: CASSRESRSYNEQFF

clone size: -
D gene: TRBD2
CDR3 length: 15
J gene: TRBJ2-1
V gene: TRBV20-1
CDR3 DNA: TGCAGTGCGGAAGGGGAGGGCAGGTCCTACAATGAGCAGTTCTTC
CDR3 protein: CSAEGEGRSYNEQFF

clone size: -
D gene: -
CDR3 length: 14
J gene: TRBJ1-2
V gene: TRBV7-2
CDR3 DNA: TGTGCCAGCAGCCTGAGGGGCGCGGGGTATGGCTACACCTTC
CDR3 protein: CASSLRGAGYGYTF

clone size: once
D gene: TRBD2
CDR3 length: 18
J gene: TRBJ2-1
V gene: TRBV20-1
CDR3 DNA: TGCAGTGCTCCCGGGACTAGCGGGAGTGGGCCATCCTACAATGAGCAGTTCTTC
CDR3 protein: CSAPGTSGSGPSYNEQFF

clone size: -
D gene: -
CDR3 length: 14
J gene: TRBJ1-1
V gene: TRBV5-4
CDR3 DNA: TGTGCCAGCAGCTTGGGTTCGCTGAACACTGAAGCTTTCTTT
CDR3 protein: CASSLGSLNTEAFF

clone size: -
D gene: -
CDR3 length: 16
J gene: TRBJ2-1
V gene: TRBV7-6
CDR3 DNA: TGTGCCAGCAGCCTAACGACTTCTCCCTCCTACAATGAGCAGTTCTTC
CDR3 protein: CASSLTTSPSYNEQFF

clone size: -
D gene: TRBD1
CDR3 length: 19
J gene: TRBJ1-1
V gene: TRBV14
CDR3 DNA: TGTGCCAGCAGCCCCGGACAGGGGAGGGGAGTGTGGTTGAACACTGAAGCTTTCTTT
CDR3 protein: CASSPGQGRGVWLNTEAFF

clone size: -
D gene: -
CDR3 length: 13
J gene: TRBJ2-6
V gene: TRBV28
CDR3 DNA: TGTGTCACACGTCTCACTGGGGCCAACGTCCTGACTTTC
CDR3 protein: CVTRLTGANVLTF

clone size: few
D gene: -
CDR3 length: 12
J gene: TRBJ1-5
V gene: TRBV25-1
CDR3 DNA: TGTGCCAGCAGTGATGGCAATCAGCCCCAGCATTTT
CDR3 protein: CASSDGNQPQHF

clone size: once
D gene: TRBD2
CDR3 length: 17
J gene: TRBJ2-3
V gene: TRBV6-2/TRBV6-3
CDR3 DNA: TGTGCCAGCAGTTACGGTCTAGCGGGGACAAGCACAGATACGCAGTATTTT
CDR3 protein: CASSYGLAGTSTDTQYF

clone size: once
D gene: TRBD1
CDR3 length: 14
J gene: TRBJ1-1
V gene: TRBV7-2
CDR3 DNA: TGTGCCAGCAGACGACAGGGAGGGAGCACTGAAGCTTTCTTT
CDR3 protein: CASRRQGGSTEAFF

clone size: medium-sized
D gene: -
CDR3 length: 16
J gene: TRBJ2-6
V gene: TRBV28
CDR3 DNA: TGTGCCAGCAGTTCGGGAGAGAGCTCTGGGGCCAACGTCCTGACTTTC
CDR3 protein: CASSSGESSGANVLTF

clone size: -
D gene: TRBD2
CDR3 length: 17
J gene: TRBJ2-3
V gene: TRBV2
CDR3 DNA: TGTGCCAGCGCCCCGTCCCTTAGCGGGAGAAACACAGATACGCAGTATTTT
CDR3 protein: CASAPSLSGRNTDTQYF

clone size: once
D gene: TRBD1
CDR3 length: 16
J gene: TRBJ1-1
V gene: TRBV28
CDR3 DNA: TGTGCCAGCAGCTTTCTCTCAGGGGGCGCTTACACTGAAGCTTTCTTT
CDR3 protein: CASSFLSGGAYTEAFF